The 27 T cell receptor beta chains presented below share a single source sample, sequenced in a study of T cells in Graves' hyperthyroidism and ophthalmopathy. RNA transcripts gave rise to amplified TCR beta CDR3 regions. The TCR CDR3 first-round RT-PCR relied on the HTBI primer set. TCRdb used MiXCR to reprocess the multiplex PCR reads, holding one entry per CDR3 protein. The table has 600,000 or so distinct CDR3 sequences, 14% seen once; the top ten hold roughly 7.7%. The material sequenced was blood. The source is a woman younger than 35 with Graves' ophthalmopathy.

In this sample, this clonotype turned up many times. The chain employs TRBV5-8 and TRBJ2-7, with 8 nucleotides matching TRBD2. This CDR3 is built from 16 residues. The germline V gene encodes CDR1 SGHTS and CDR2 YDEGEE. After removal of 4 bases from V and 2 bases from J, the junction contained 11 bases not matched to a gene. The CDR3 region has the DNA TGTGCCAGCAGCCCAGTGCGACTAGCGATTACCTACGAGCAGTACTTC. As protein: CASSPVRLAITYEQYF. The full variable domain, with the rest looked up from reference TRBV5-8 and TRBJ2-7, is EAGVTQSPTHLIKTRGQQATLRCSPISGHTSVYWYQQALGLGLQFLLWYDEGEERNRGNFPPRFSGRQFPNYSSELNVNALELEDSALYLCASSPVRLAITYEQYFGPGTRLTVT.

This clonotype was detected many times. The CDR3 loop is CSARASARNEQFF. The CDR3 nucleotides are TGCAGTGCTAGAGCTAGCGCTCGTAATGAGCAGTTCTTC. The genes are TRBV20-1 and TRBJ2-1; weak D call: TRBD2 (6 bases). This CDR3 is 13 amino acids long. CDR1 and CDR2 from the germline V gene are DFQATT and SNEGSKA (reference sequence). V lost 1 base and J 7 bases, leaving 11 bases between the germline ends.

This chain links TRBV30 with TRBJ2-1; 9 bases are a match to TRBD1. V trimming: 1 base; J trimming: 0 bases; junction bases outside the gene matches: 4. The CDR3 spans 16 residues. Germline V CDR1 and CDR2: GTSNPN, SVGIG (reference sequence). CDR3 sequence reads: CAWSEKGQGSYNEQFF. CDR3 nucleotide sequence: TGTGCCTGGAGTGAAAAGGGACAGGGCTCCTACAATGAGCAGTTCTTC.

V gene TRBV7-9 combines with J gene TRBJ1-1; no clear D gene. The CDR3 has 12 residues. The germline V and J ends were trimmed by 7 bases and 6 bases, with 12 bases remaining between them. Germline V gene sequence: CDR1 SEHNR, CDR2 FQNEAQ (reference sequence). The DNA of the CDR3 is TGTGCCAGCACCCCAATAAGGGCTGAAGCTTTCTTT. Translated, it gives CASTPIRAEAFF.

This clonotype was seen ten or more times. This chain uses TRBV6-2 or TRBV6-3 with TRBJ2-1; D is possibly TRBD1 (6 bases). This CDR3 spans 16 amino acids. Per the germline V gene, CDR1 is MNHEY and CDR2 is SVGEGT. V gave up 0 bases and J gave up 4 bases, with 13 bases separating them. CDR3 bases: TGTGCCAGCAGTTACTCGAATCTGGGGGCATACAATGAGCAGTTCTTC. Protein sequence: CASSYSNLGAYNEQFF.

Only a few counts were recorded for this clonotype. The gene calls are TRBV6-1 and TRBJ2-7; D perhaps matches TRBD1 (6 bases). Germline CDR1 reads MNHNS; CDR2 reads SASEGT. The CDR3 totals 13 residues. V dropped 8 bases and J dropped 2 bases, with 13 bases sitting between them. The CDR3: CASARQETYEQYF. The CDR3 DNA reads TGTGCCAGCGCCCGACAGGAGACCTACGAGCAGTACTTC.

This clonotype was seen repeatedly, ten times or more. The J gene is TRBJ2-7, the V gene TRBV14, with D hard to call. The CDR3 has 11 amino acids. The V end lost 1 base, the J end lost 6 bases, and 4 bases lay between the germline ends. The germline V gene encodes CDR1 SGHDN and CDR2 FVKESK. CDR3 bases: TGTGCCAGCAGCCAAGCATCCGAGCAGTACTTC. Translated: CASSQASEQYF.

This clonotype was observed a handful of times. The rearrangement links TRBV12-3 or TRBV12-4 to TRBJ1-5; D call uncertain. Trimming took 8 bases from V and 1 from J, leaving 6 bases between them. This CDR3 has 12 residues. CDR3 sequence reads: CASDGSNQPQHF. The CDR3 DNA is TGTGCCAGCGACGGGAGCAATCAGCCCCAGCATTTT.

Here the CDR3 reads CASSLEGVAGELFF. The DNA of the CDR3 is TGTGCCAGCAGTTTAGAAGGGGTGGCCGGGGAGCTGTTTTTT. V gene TRBV12-3 or TRBV12-4 combines with J gene TRBJ2-2; maybe TRBD1 (5 bases). The CDR3 runs 14 residues. V was trimmed by 1 base and J by 6 bases, leaving 9 bases between them.

This clonotype has ten or more counts. The rearrangement uses TRBV7-2 and TRBJ2-7; D might be TRBD2 (6 bases). V lost 5 bases, J lost 2 bases, and 16 bases lay in between. Germline V lookup: CDR1 SGHTA, CDR2 FQGNSA. The CDR3 has 15 residues. The CDR3: CASSLAEGLTYEQYF. DNA of the CDR3: TGTGCCAGCAGCCTCGCCGAGGGACTTACCTACGAGCAGTACTTC. Drawing the rest from reference TRBV7-2 and TRBJ2-7, the complete variable domain is GAGVSQSPSNKVTEKGKDVELRCDPISGHTALYWYRQSLGQGLEFLIYFQGNSAPDKSGLPSDRFSAERTGGSVSTLTIQRTQQEDSAVYLCASSLAEGLTYEQYFGPGTRLTVT.

This clonotype was counted at least ten times. V gene TRBV20-1 combines with J gene TRBJ2-7; D assignment may be TRBD1 or TRBD2 (5 bases each). V was trimmed by 3 bases and J by 2 bases, leaving 23 bases between them. The CDR3 runs 17 residues. Germline V gives CDR1 DFQATT, CDR2 SNEGSKA (reference sequence). CDR3 nucleotides: TGCAGTGCTAGCCCCCCGGCCGGGACCCCCGCGGCCTACGAGCAGTACTTC. Its translation: CSASPPAGTPAAYEQYF.

This clonotype was seen many times. This CDR3 is CSARAVSSGANVLTF. The CDR3 DNA follows: TGCAGTGCTAGGGCCGTGAGCTCTGGGGCCAACGTCCTGACTTTC. This chain uses TRBV20-1 with TRBJ2-6; no definite D call. CDR1 and CDR2 (germline): DFQATT, SNEGSKA (reference sequence). The V end lost 3 bases, the J end lost 0 bases, and 9 bases lay between the germline ends. The CDR3 runs 15 residues.

The chain has TRBV20-1 and TRBJ2-3, with 8 bases identical to TRBD2. With V trimmed by 1 base and J by 6 bases, 9 bases remained unmatched. CDR1 and CDR2 (germline): DFQATT, SNEGSKA (reference sequence). The CDR3 contains 15 residues. The CDR3 loop is CSARAPGTSLDTQYF. The CDR3 DNA follows: TGCAGTGCTAGAGCACCGGGGACTAGTTTGGATACGCAGTATTTT.

This clonotype showed up many times. This sequence joins TRBV28 and TRBJ1-1; possible D gene TRBD1, 6 bases. The germline V gene encodes CDR1 MDHEN and CDR2 SYDVKM. The V end lost 6 bases, the J end lost 3 bases, and 20 bases lay between the germline ends. This CDR3 comprises 16 residues. The CDR3 DNA sequence: TGTGCCAGCAGCCCAAAATTCCAGGGGCCGCACACTGAAGCTTTCTTT. Its protein product is CASSPKFQGPHTEAFF.

This clonotype was seen ten or more times. J is TRBJ1-6 and V is TRBV6-1; D gene unclear. Trimming pared 4 bases from V and 0 bases from J, leaving 7 bases between. This CDR3 is built from 15 residues. Germline V gene lookup returns CDR1 MNHNS and CDR2 SASEGT. In DNA form, the CDR3 reads TGTGCCAGCAGTGCAAGGAGCTCCTATAATTCACCCCTCCACTTT. It is translated as CASSARSSYNSPLHF.

In this sample, this clonotype turned up a few times. DNA of the CDR3: TGTGCCAGCAGTCCCCCCCTTAGGTCAGATACGCAGTATTTT. Translated, it gives CASSPPLRSDTQYF. The chain employs TRBV6-2 or TRBV6-3 and TRBJ2-3; D gene uncertain. CDR1 is MNHEY, CDR2 SVGEGT, per germline. The CDR3 runs to 14 residues. The V end was cut by 5 bases, the J end by 4 bases, with 13 bases between.

This clonotype was seen at least ten times. This sequence joins TRBV12-3 or TRBV12-4 and TRBJ2-3; no reliable D call. V was clipped by 5 bases and J by 2 bases, with 14 bases between them. The CDR3 runs 15 residues. CDR3 sequence: CASSPRKGLTDTQYF. The CDR3 coding sequence is TGTGCCAGCAGTCCGAGGAAGGGCCTCACAGATACGCAGTATTTT.

V is TRBV4-1 and J is TRBJ2-3; D call uncertain. Germline assignment: CDR1 MGHRA and CDR2 YSYEKL. This CDR3 contains 13 residues. The germline V and J ends were trimmed by 3 bases and 6 bases, with 10 bases remaining between them. The CDR3 nucleotides are TGCGCCAGCAGCCACCAGAACGGGGATACGCAGTATTTT. Protein sequence: CASSHQNGDTQYF.

This clonotype was seen more than once but under ten times. The J gene is TRBJ2-1, the V gene TRBV9, with D unresolved. Germline-derived CDR1 and CDR2 are SGDLS and YYNGEE. The CDR3 loop spans 16 amino acids. The ends were cut back, 4 bases at V and 0 bases at J, with 14 bases in the middle. DNA for the CDR3: TGTGCCAGCAGCCCCCCCTCTCGCGGCTCCTACAATGAGCAGTTCTTC. As protein: CASSPPSRGSYNEQFF.

V gene TRBV12-5 combines with J gene TRBJ2-2, with 14 bases lining up with TRBD2. CDR3 length: 18 residues. The V gene's germline CDR1 is LGHNT and CDR2 FRNRAP. Trimming removed 1 base from V and 7 bases from J; junction bases left unmatched: 8. CDR3 DNA: TGTGCTAGTGGTTTGGCGAGACTAGCGGGAGGGCCTGGCGGGGAGCTGTTTTTT. Its translation is CASGLARLAGGPGGELFF.

This clonotype was recorded a few times. The chain is built from TRBV24-1 and TRBJ2-1, with D perhaps matching TRBD1 (5 bases). CDR1 is KGHDR, CDR2 SFDVKD, per germline. The length of the CDR3 is 17 residues. Trimming left V 3 bases short and J 1 base short, with 15 bases between. The CDR3 nucleotides read TGTGCCACCAGTGATCAACCAGGGATAGGGTCCTACAATGAGCAGTTCTTC. Translation: CATSDQPGIGSYNEQFF.

This clonotype was observed many times. V gene TRBV3-1 combines with J gene TRBJ1-5; D call uncertain. Germline CDR1 LGHDT, CDR2 YNNKEL (reference sequence). V lost 1 base and J 4 bases, leaving 5 bases between the germline ends. The CDR3 runs to 13 residues. CDR3 sequence reads: CASSQGVNQPQHF. CDR3 coding DNA: TGTGCCAGCAGCCAAGGTGTGAATCAGCCCCAGCATTTT.

This clonotype was detected many times. CDR3 protein: CAWTRGNGADTQYF. Written as DNA, the CDR3 is TGTGCCTGGACGAGGGGGAACGGCGCAGATACGCAGTATTTT. The chain has TRBV30 and TRBJ2-3; maybe TRBD1 (6 bases). Germline V gene lookup returns CDR1 GTSNPN and CDR2 SVGIG (reference sequence). V was cut by 4 bases and J by 4 bases, with 15 bases left in between. CDR3 length: 14 amino acids.

There are a few counts of this clonotype. This chain joins TRBV28 and TRBJ2-2, with D unresolved. The CDR3 runs 14 residues. Per germline, CDR1 MDHEN and CDR2 SYDVKM. Trimming took 6 bases from V and 1 from J, leaving 9 bases between them. The CDR3 is CASSPRRNTGELFF. The CDR3 nucleotides are TGTGCCAGCAGCCCCAGGAGGAACACCGGGGAGCTGTTTTTT.

Many counts were recorded for this clonotype. V gene TRBV9 combines with J gene TRBJ2-3; 10 nucleotides line up with TRBD2. CDR1 and CDR2 (germline): SGDLS, YYNGEE. V lost 3 bases and J lost 6; bases outside the gene matches: 10. This CDR3 has 16 residues. In DNA, the CDR3 is TGTGCCAGCAGCGCCAGACCGGGACTAGCGAGCGATACGCAGTATTTT. This codes for CASSARPGLASDTQYF.

Many counts were recorded for this clonotype. The chain has TRBV5-5 and TRBJ2-3; D is perhaps TRBD2 (7 bases). Germline V gene sequence: CDR1 SGHKS, CDR2 YYEKEE (reference sequence). Trimming pared 0 bases from V and 3 bases from J, leaving 17 bases between. The CDR3 is 17 amino acids. The CDR3 here is CASSLVGGGASTDTQYF. The CDR3 DNA is TGTGCCAGCAGCTTGGTAGGGGGGGGCGCGTCGACAGATACGCAGTATTTT.

This clonotype was counted ten times or more. The CDR3: CASSYSGDRVNTEHF. The CDR3 DNA follows: TGTGCCAGCAGTTACAGCGGGGACAGGGTCAACACGGAGCATTTT. The chain links TRBV6-1 to TRBJ1-5; 9 nucleotides agree with TRBD1. The junction had 16 bases not matched to a gene; V was cut back by 5 bases and J by 14 bases. Germline CDR1 MNHNS, CDR2 SASEGT. This CDR3 is built from 15 residues.